One T cell receptor beta chain is described in this entry. Antigen specificity is unknown. CDR1 is MNHEY, CDR2 SMNVEV, per germline (reference sequence). This CDR3 is built from 14 residues. Deletions cut 2 bases from V and 0 bases from J, with 7 bases between. These data come from a study of cytomegalovirus exposure and HLA in healthy donors. The wider study: The 600 to 800 first-cohort repertoires shared a platform with the 120 validation repertoires, as reported in a later analysis.

General study findings and limits: Subsequent analysis revealed that first-cohort TCR clusters tended to co-occur in the 110 or so validation repertoires. Most observed TCR sequences were rare, whereas some public TCRs were detected in many donors. Researchers counted roughly 150 TCR beta chains as cytomegalovirus-associated.

Libraries were prepared by immunoSEQ multiplex PCR; TCRdb keeps only in-frame clonotypes and omits some of them. The sample carries tens of thousands of clones, around nine tenths recorded once. This receptor was obtained from a woman aged 25 to 45 in good health and CMV-seronegative. Sequenced sample: PBMCs. The chain recombines TRBV27 with TRBJ1-1; D is uncertain. CDR3 amino acids: CASSLTVLNTEAFF. CDR3 sequence (DNA): TGTGCCAGCAGTTTAACGGTCCTGAACACTGAAGCTTTCTTT.